The 17 T cell receptor beta chains in this list originate from one sample, sequenced in a study of T cells in Graves' hyperthyroidism and ophthalmopathy. It was RNA transcripts that yielded the amplified TCR beta CDR3 regions. HTBI primers were used for first-round RT-PCR of the TCR CDR3. TCRdb reprocessed the multiplex PCR reads with MiXCR, giving one entry per CDR3 protein. This table has some 350,000 distinct CDR3 sequences, roughly an eighth appearing once. Sequencing used blood. Receptor source: a woman in her thirties or forties with Graves' ophthalmopathy.

The chain links TRBV20-1 to TRBJ2-1, with D possibly TRBD2 on 7 matching bases. Germline V lookup: CDR1 DFQATT, CDR2 SNEGSKA (reference sequence). V was pared by 6 bases and J by 2 bases, with 14 bases between. The CDR3 runs 14 residues. The CDR3 region has the DNA TGCAGTGCGGGGGAGGGGGGAACCTACAATGAGCAGTTCTTC. This gives the protein CSAGEGGTYNEQFF.

The sample holds many counts of this clonotype. The chain carries TRBV12-3 or TRBV12-4 and TRBJ2-5; the match to TRBD1 covers 9 bases. This CDR3 has 16 amino acids. Germline trimming cut 5 bases from V and 4 bases from J; bases unmatched to any gene: 11. The CDR3 here is CASSTRRTGEGETQYF. The DNA of the CDR3 is TGTGCCAGCAGTACACGTCGGACAGGGGAGGGAGAGACCCAGTACTTC.

This clonotype appeared once. The chain has TRBV24-1 and TRBJ2-2; D not resolved. CDR3 length: 15 residues. Trimming shortened V by 6 bases and J by 3 bases, and 13 bases separated the two germline ends. Germline values: CDR1 KGHDR, CDR2 SFDVKD. This chain's CDR3 is CATSKGTSDTGELFF. DNA of the CDR3: TGTGCCACCAGTAAGGGAACGTCAGACACCGGGGAGCTGTTTTTT.

This chain uses TRBV13 with TRBJ2-7, with 7 nucleotides matching TRBD1. With V trimmed by 4 bases and J by 2 bases, 8 bases remained unmatched. Per germline, CDR1 PRHDT and CDR2 FYEKMQ (reference sequence). The CDR3 is 15 amino acids. CDR3: CASSSRDSSTYEQYF. The CDR3 bases are TGTGCCAGCAGCTCCCGGGACAGCTCCACCTACGAGCAGTACTTC.

This clonotype was recorded at least ten times. The chain couples TRBV10-3 to TRBJ2-7; unclear D gene. The CDR3 sequence is 14 residues long. The ends were cut back, 7 bases at V and 0 bases at J, with 13 bases in the middle. Germline V gene sequence: CDR1 ENHRY, CDR2 SYGVKD. The CDR3 sequence is CAINEDRFSYEQYF. The CDR3 coding sequence is TGTGCCATCAACGAGGATAGATTCTCCTACGAGCAGTACTTC.

This clonotype appeared a few times. The gene calls are TRBV24-1 and TRBJ2-1; D is ambiguous. Per the germline V gene, CDR1 is KGHDR and CDR2 is SFDVKD. V gave up 5 bases and J gave up 8 bases, with 9 bases separating them. The CDR3 is 12 amino acids. CDR3 sequence: CATSALGYEQFF. DNA of the CDR3: TGTGCCACCAGTGCCCTGGGGTATGAGCAGTTCTTC.

At least ten counts were recorded for this clonotype. V and J are TRBV29-1 and TRBJ2-1; the D gene is possibly TRBD1 (5 bases). CDR1 and CDR2 (germline): SQVTM, ANQGSEA. Trimming took 7 bases from V and 5 from J, leaving 9 bases between them. CDR3 length: 11 residues. The CDR3 sequence is CSALQDNEQFF. CDR3 DNA sequence: TGCAGCGCTTTACAGGACAATGAGCAGTTCTTC.

This clonotype appeared many times. The rearrangement links TRBV19 to TRBJ2-5, with 11 bases identical to TRBD2. V shed 4 bases and J 6 bases; nucleotides not matched to a gene: 19. CDR1 and CDR2 (germline): LNHDA, SQIVND (reference sequence). The CDR3 consists of 19 residues. The CDR3 sequence is CASSNTRTFSGGAPKTQYF. CDR3 bases: TGTGCCAGTAGTAACACCAGAACCTTTAGCGGGGGGGCCCCGAAGACCCAGTACTTC.

The chain couples TRBV29-1 to TRBJ2-7, with D perhaps assigned TRBD1 or TRBD2 (5 bases each). V lost 4 bases, J lost 0 bases, and 13 bases lay in between. From germline, CDR1 is SQVTM and CDR2 ANQGSEA. The CDR3 sequence is 14 residues long. The CDR3 spells CSVAGGLSSYEQYF. CDR3 bases: TGCAGCGTTGCTGGGGGTTTAAGCTCCTACGAGCAGTACTTC.

This clonotype was counted ten times or more. CDR3 sequence reads: CASSSLVGGNTEAFF. In DNA form, the CDR3 reads TGTGCCAGCTCATCTTTGGTGGGCGGGAACACTGAAGCTTTCTTT. The gene calls are TRBV18 and TRBJ1-1; D remains ambiguous. This CDR3 has 15 residues. Germline V gene lookup returns CDR1 KGHSH and CDR2 LQKENI. V dropped 5 bases and J dropped 1 base, with 14 bases sitting between them.

This sequence joins TRBV6-1 and TRBJ1-1; the D is unclear. Deletions cut 4 bases from V and 1 base from J, with 10 bases between. The germline CDR1 and CDR2 sequences are MNHNS and SASEGT. This CDR3 spans 14 amino acids. The CDR3 spells CASSAVGKNTEAFF. In nucleotides, the CDR3 is TGTGCCAGCAGTGCTGTGGGGAAGAACACTGAAGCTTTCTTT.

This clonotype was counted between two and nine times. V gene TRBV5-1 combines with J gene TRBJ2-2, with D unclear. Germline lookup yields CDR1 SGHRS and CDR2 YFSETQ. The CDR3 contains 13 residues. Trimming took off 3 bases at V and 4 bases at J, with 7 bases between the two ends. The CDR3: CASSSQFTGELFF. The CDR3 coding sequence is TGCGCCAGCAGCTCCCAATTCACCGGGGAGCTGTTTTTT.

The genes are TRBV19 and TRBJ1-6; D may be TRBD1 (6 bases). Trimming took 1 base from V and 5 from J, leaving 6 bases between them. The CDR3 contains 14 residues. CDR1 and CDR2 (germline): LNHDA, SQIVND (reference sequence). CDR3 bases: TGTGCCAGTAGTATAGGGACAGATAATTCACCCCTCCACTTT. Translation gives CASSIGTDNSPLHF.

This clonotype was counted at least ten times. This chain connects TRBV20-1 to TRBJ2-7, with D perhaps matching TRBD1 (6 bases). V gave up 3 bases and J gave up 2 bases, with 14 bases separating them. Germline loops: CDR1 DFQATT, CDR2 SNEGSKA (reference sequence). This CDR3 contains 14 residues. The CDR3 nucleotides are TGCAGTGCTAGGGTAAACAGGGAGACCTACGAGCAGTACTTC. Amino acid sequence: CSARVNRETYEQYF.

This clonotype was seen a handful of times. This chain uses TRBV25-1 with TRBJ1-6, with TRBD1 matching over 7 bases. The CDR3 sequence is 14 residues long. CDR1 is MGHDK, CDR2 SYGVNS, per germline. The ends lost 9 bases at V and 9 bases at J; junction bases unmatched: 11. The CDR3 is CASSVTGERSPLHF. The DNA of the CDR3 is TGTGCCAGTTCAGTCACAGGGGAACGTTCACCCCTCCACTTT.

In this sample, this clonotype turned up many times. This sequence joins TRBV2 and TRBJ1-1, with 9 positions matching TRBD1. J lost 1 base, V lost 6 bases, and 6 bases had no gene match. Germline V lookup: CDR1 SNHLY, CDR2 FYNNEI. The CDR3 is made up of 15 amino acids. This chain's CDR3 is CASRDGTGKNTEAFF. The DNA for the CDR3 is TGTGCCAGCAGGGACGGGACAGGGAAGAACACTGAAGCTTTCTTT.

In the case of this clonotype: Relative to the germline gene, one junction end is altered; a read error may explain this. The CDR3 here is CASSCPGTRRSGGYGYAF. The CDR3 DNA reads as TGTGCCAGCAGCTGCCCCGGGACAAGGCGATCGGGAGGCTATGGCTACGCCTTC. The J gene is TRBJ1-2, the V gene TRBV7-9; D might be TRBD1 (6 bases). The germline V gene encodes CDR1 SEHNR and CDR2 FQNEAQ (reference sequence). The CDR3 is 18 residues long.